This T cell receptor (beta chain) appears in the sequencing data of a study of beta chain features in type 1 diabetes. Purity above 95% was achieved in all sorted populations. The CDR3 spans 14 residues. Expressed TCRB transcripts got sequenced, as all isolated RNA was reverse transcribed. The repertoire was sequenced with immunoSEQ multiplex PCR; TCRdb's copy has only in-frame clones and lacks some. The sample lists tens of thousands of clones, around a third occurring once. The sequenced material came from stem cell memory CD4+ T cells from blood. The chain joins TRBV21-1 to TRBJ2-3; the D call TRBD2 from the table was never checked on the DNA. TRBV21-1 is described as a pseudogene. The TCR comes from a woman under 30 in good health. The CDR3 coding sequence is TGTGCCAGCAGAAAGGGCGGGTACACAGATACGCAGTATTTT. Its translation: CASRKGGYTDTQYF.